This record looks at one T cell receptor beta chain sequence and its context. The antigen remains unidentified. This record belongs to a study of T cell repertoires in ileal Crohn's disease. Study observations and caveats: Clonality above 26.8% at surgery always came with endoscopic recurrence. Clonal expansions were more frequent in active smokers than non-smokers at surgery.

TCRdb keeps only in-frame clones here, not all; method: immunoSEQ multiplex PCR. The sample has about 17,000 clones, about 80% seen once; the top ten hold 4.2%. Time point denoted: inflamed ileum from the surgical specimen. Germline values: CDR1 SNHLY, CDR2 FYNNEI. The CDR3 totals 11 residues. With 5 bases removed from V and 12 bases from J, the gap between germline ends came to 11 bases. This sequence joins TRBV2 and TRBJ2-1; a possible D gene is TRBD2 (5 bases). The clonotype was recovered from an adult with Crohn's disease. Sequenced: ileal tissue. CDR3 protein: CASSHLGVQFF. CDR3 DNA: TGTGCCAGCAGTCATCTCGGGGTGCAGTTCTTC. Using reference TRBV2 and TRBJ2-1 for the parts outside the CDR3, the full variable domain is EPEVTQTPSHQVTQMGQEVILRCVPISNHLYFYWYRQILGQKVEFLVSFYNNEISEKSEIFDDQFSVERPDGSNFTLKIRSTKLEDSAMYFCASSHLGVQFFGPGTRLTVL.